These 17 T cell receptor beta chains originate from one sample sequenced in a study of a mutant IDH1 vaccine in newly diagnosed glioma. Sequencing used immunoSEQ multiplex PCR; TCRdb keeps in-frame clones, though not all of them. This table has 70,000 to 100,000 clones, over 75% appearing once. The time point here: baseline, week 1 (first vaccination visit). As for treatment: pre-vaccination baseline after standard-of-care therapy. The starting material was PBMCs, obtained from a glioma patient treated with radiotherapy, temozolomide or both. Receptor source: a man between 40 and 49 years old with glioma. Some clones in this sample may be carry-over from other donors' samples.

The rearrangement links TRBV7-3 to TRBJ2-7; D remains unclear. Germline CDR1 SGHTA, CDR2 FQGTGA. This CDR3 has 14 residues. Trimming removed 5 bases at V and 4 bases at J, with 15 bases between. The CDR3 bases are TGTGCCAGCAGCCGAACCGCCGGTTTATACGAGCAGTACTTC. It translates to CASSRTAGLYEQYF.

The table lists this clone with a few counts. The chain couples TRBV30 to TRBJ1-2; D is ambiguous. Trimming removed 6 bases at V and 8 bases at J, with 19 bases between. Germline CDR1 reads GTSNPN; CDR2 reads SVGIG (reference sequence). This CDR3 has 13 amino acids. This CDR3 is CACSLGRWVGYTF. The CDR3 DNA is TGTGCCTGCTCACTCGGCCGGTGGGTCGGCTACACCTTC.

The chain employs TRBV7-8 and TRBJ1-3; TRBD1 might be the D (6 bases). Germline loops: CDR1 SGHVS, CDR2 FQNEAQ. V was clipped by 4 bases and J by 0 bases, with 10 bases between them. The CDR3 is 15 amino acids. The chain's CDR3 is CASSSGQISGNTIYF. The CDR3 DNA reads TGTGCCAGCAGCTCCGGACAGATCTCTGGAAACACCATATATTTT.

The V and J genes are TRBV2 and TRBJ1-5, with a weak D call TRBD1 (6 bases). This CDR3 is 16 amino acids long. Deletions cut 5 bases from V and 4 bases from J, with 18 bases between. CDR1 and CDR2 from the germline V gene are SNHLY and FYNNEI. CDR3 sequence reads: CASSRGQSDPNQPQHF. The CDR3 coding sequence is TGTGCCAGCAGTAGAGGACAGTCAGACCCAAATCAGCCCCAGCATTTT.

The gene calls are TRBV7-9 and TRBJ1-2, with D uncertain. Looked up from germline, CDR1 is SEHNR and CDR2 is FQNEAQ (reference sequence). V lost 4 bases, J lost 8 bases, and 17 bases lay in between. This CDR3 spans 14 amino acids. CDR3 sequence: CASSYGDSVRGYTF. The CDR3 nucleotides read TGTGCCAGCAGCTACGGGGATTCGGTCCGAGGCTACACCTTC.

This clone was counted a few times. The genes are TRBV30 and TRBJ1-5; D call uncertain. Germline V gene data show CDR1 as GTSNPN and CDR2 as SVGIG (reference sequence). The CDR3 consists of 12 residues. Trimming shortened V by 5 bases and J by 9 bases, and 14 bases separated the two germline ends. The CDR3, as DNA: TGTGCCTGGGGCGCCCCGGGTAGGCCCCAGCATTTT. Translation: CAWGAPGRPQHF. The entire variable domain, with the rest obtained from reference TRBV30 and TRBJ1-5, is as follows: SQTIHQWPATLVQPVGSPLSLECTVEGTSNPNLYWYRQAAGRGLQLLFYSVGIGQISSEVPQNLSASRPQDRQFILSSKKLLLSDSGFYLCAWGAPGRPQHFGDGTRLSIL.

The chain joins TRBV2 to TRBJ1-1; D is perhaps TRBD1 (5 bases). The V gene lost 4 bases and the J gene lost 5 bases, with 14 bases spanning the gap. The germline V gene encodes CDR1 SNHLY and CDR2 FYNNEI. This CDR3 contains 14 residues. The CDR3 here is CASSAGTLKTEAFF. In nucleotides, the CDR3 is TGTGCCAGCAGTGCCGGGACCCTTAAGACTGAAGCTTTCTTT.

CDR3 bases: TGTGCCAGTAGCACCAGGACAGGGGCCTACGAGCAGTACTTC. Encoded protein: CASSTRTGAYEQYF. This chain links TRBV19 with TRBJ2-7, with TRBD1 identical over 9 bases. This CDR3 spans 14 amino acids. V lost 6 bases, J lost 2 bases, and 5 bases stayed unmatched. CDR1 and CDR2 from the germline V gene are LNHDA and SQIVND (reference sequence).

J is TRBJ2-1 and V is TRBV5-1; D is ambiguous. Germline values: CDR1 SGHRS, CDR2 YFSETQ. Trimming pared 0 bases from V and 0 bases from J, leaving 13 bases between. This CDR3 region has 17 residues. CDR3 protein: CASSLEYYQSSYNEQFF. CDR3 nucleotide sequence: TGCGCCAGCAGCTTGGAGTACTACCAGAGCTCCTACAATGAGCAGTTCTTC.

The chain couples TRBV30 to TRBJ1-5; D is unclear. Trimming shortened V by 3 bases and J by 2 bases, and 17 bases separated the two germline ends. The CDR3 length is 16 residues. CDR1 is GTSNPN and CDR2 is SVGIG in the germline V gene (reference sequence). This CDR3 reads CAWSYPSTDGNQPQHF. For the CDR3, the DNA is TGTGCCTGGAGCTACCCCTCTACAGACGGCAATCAGCCCCAGCATTTT.

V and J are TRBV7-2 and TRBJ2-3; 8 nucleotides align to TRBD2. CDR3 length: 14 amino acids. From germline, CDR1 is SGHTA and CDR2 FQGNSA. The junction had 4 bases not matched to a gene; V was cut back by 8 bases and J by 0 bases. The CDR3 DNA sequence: TGTGCCAGCCGTCGGGGGGGAAGCACAGATACGCAGTATTTT. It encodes CASRRGGSTDTQYF.

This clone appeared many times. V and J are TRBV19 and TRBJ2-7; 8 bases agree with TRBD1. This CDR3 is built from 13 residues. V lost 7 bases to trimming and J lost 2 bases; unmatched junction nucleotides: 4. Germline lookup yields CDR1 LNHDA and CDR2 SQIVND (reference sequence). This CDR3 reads CASKGTGAYEQYF. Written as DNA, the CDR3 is TGTGCCAGTAAGGGGACAGGAGCCTACGAGCAGTACTTC.

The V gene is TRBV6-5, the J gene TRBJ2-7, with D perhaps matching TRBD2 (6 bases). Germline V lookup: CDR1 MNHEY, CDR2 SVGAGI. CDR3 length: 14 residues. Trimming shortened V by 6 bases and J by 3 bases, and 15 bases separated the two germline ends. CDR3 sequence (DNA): TGTGCCAGCAGGGCCGGGCCGCGGGACTACGAGCAGTACTTC. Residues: CASRAGPRDYEQYF.

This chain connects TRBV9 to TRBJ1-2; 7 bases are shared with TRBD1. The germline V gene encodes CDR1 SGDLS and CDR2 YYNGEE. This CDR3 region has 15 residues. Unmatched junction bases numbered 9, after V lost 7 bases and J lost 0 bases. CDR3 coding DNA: TGTGCCAGCTCCGCCGGGACAGCCGCTAACTATGGCTACACCTTC. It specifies CASSAGTAANYGYTF.

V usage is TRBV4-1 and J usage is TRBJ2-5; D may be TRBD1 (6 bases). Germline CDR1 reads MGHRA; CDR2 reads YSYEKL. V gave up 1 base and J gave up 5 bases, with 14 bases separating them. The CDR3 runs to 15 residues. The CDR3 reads CASSQGPRRGETQYF. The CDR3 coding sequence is TGCGCCAGCAGCCAAGGTCCCCGTAGGGGGGAGACCCAGTACTTC.

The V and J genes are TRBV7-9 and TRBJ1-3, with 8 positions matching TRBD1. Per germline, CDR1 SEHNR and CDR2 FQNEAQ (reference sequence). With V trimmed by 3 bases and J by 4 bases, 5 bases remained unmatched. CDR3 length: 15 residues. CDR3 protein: CASSLRTGGGNTIYF. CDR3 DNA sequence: TGTGCCAGCAGCTTGAGAACAGGGGGAGGAAACACCATATATTTT.

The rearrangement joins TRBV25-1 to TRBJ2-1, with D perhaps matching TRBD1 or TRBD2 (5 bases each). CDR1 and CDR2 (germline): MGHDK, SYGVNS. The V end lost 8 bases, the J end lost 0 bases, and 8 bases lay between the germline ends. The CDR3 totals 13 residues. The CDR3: CASRDGSYNEQFF. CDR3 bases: TGTGCCAGCCGGGACGGCTCCTACAATGAGCAGTTCTTC.